The 14 T cell receptor beta chains presented below share a single source sample, sequenced in a study of graft-versus-host responses after intestinal transplantation. The assay was immunoSEQ multiplex PCR, and TCRdb's table has in-frame clones only and misses some. The repertoire holds over 80,000 clones, with 90% to 95% as singletons. Their antigens remain unidentified. The sequenced sample was unstimulated CD4+ T cells sorted from spleen or lymph node cells, obtained before transplant. The source is a human donor who was the organ donor for an intestinal transplant.

CDR3 in amino acids: CASSTGWGAGANVLTF. The CDR3 nucleotides read TGCGCCAGCAGTACGGGATGGGGGGCTGGGGCCAACGTCCTGACTTTC. V and J are TRBV5-1 and TRBJ2-6; D is possibly TRBD2 (6 bases). The CDR3 covers 16 residues. With 5 bases removed from V and 2 bases from J, the gap between germline ends came to 14 bases. Germline V gene lookup returns CDR1 SGHRS and CDR2 YFSETQ.

This chain links TRBV5-6 with TRBJ2-1; D is undetermined. V was clipped by 4 bases and J by 0 bases, with 14 bases between them. This CDR3 region has 16 residues. The germline V gene has CDR1 SGHDT and CDR2 YYEEEE. The CDR3 reads CASSQKRINSYNEQFF. CDR3 nucleotides: TGTGCCAGCAGCCAGAAGAGGATAAACTCCTACAATGAGCAGTTCTTC. The complete variable domain, with remaining parts taken from reference TRBV5-6 and TRBJ2-1, reads DAGVTQSPTHLIKTRGQQVTLRCSPKSGHDTVSWYQQALGQGPQFIFQYYEEEERQRGNFPDRFSGHQFPNYSSELNVNALLLGDSALYLCASSQKRINSYNEQFFGPGTRLTVL.

The rearrangement joins TRBV29-1 to TRBJ2-3, with 7 bases matching TRBD1. J gave up 6 bases and V 8 bases, and 8 bases lay outside the gene matches. CDR3 length: 12 amino acids. CDR1 is SQVTM and CDR2 is ANQGSEA in the germline V gene. The CDR3 is CSSGTAVDTQYF. The CDR3, as DNA: TGCAGCTCTGGGACAGCGGTGGATACGCAGTATTTT.

In this sample, this clone turned up once. J is TRBJ1-5 and V is TRBV7-9, with 9 bases aligning to TRBD1. The germline gives CDR1 SEHNR, CDR2 FQNEAQ (reference sequence). Trimming removed 5 bases from V and 4 bases from J; junction bases left unmatched: 6. This CDR3 contains 15 residues. CDR3 DNA sequence: TGTGCCAGCAGCAACGGACAGGGGCCGAATCAGCCCCAGCATTTT. As protein: CASSNGQGPNQPQHF. The full variable domain, in which reference TRBV7-9 and TRBJ1-5 provide the parts outside the CDR3, is DTGVSQNPRHKITKRGQNVTFRCDPISEHNRLYWYRQTLGQGPEFLTYFQNEAQLEKSRLLSDRFSAERPKGSFSTLEIQRTEQGDSAMYLCASSNGQGPNQPQHFGDGTRLSIL.

The chain carries TRBV4-2 and TRBJ2-2, with D maybe TRBD2 (7 bases). CDR1 and CDR2 (germline): LGHNA, YNFKEQ. There are 18 residues in the CDR3. Trimming left V 0 bases short and J 7 bases short, with 21 bases between. This chain's CDR3 is CASSQDHRGANRVGELFF. The CDR3 region has the DNA TGTGCCAGCAGCCAAGATCATCGGGGGGCGAATAGGGTCGGGGAGCTGTTTTTT.

The chain links TRBV11-2 to TRBJ2-3, with 9 bases aligning to TRBD2. Trimming removed 5 bases from V and 2 bases from J; junction bases left unmatched: 11. The CDR3 length is 17 residues. Germline values: CDR1 SGHAT, CDR2 FQNNGV. The DNA of the CDR3 is TGTGCCAGCAGCGTCTTGGGGGGACTAGCTTCCACAGATACGCAGTATTTT. It encodes CASSVLGGLASTDTQYF. The full variable domain, with the rest looked up from reference TRBV11-2 and TRBJ2-3, is EAGVAQSPRYKIIEKRQSVAFWCNPISGHATLYWYQQILGQGPKLLIQFQNNGVVDDSQLPKDRFSAERLKGVDSTLKIQPAKLEDSAVYLCASSVLGGLASTDTQYFGPGTRLTVL.

V is TRBV4-2 and J is TRBJ2-2, with 11 nucleotides matching TRBD2. With 4 bases clipped from V and 3 bases from J, the junction kept 4 bases outside the gene matches. Germline V gene lookup returns CDR1 LGHNA and CDR2 YNFKEQ. CDR3 length: 16 residues. CDR3 amino acids: CASSPPSGGYTGELFF. The CDR3 DNA is TGTGCCAGCAGCCCCCCTAGCGGGGGGTACACCGGGGAGCTGTTTTTT.

This chain joins TRBV7-3 and TRBJ1-6; D unclear. Trimming removed 1 base from V and 6 bases from J, with 7 bases in between. The CDR3 consists of 14 residues. Germline V gene data show CDR1 as SGHTA and CDR2 as FQGTGA. The CDR3 spells CASSLNSLNSPLHF. CDR3 sequence (DNA): TGTGCCAGCAGCTTAAACAGCCTTAATTCACCCCTCCACTTT.

In this sample, this clone turned up a few times. The genes are TRBV7-9 and TRBJ1-3, with a tentative D call TRBD1 (6 bases). This CDR3 has 17 amino acids. Per the germline V gene, CDR1 is SEHNR and CDR2 is FQNEAQ (reference sequence). V was clipped by 5 bases and J by 3 bases, with 20 bases between them. This CDR3 is CASSLGPRGKSGNTIYF. The CDR3 nucleotides read TGTGCCAGCAGCCTTGGGCCAAGGGGGAAAAGTGGAAACACCATATATTTT.

The chain carries TRBV10-3 and TRBJ1-2; D is perhaps TRBD1 (6 bases). The V end was cut by 2 bases, the J end by 8 bases, with 18 bases between. CDR1 and CDR2 from the germline V gene are ENHRY and SYGVKD. The CDR3 consists of 15 residues. CDR3 protein: CAISEASRPDSGYTF. In DNA, the CDR3 is TGTGCCATCAGTGAGGCATCTCGCCCGGACAGCGGCTACACCTTC.

The V and J genes are TRBV9 and TRBJ2-1, with 9 bases that match TRBD2. CDR3 size: 16 residues. Germline CDR1 is SGDLS and CDR2 is YYNGEE. Unmatched junction bases numbered 3, after V lost 0 bases and J lost 2 bases. The CDR3 bases are TGTGCCAGCAGCGTAGGCGCGGGGGGGCCCTACAATGAGCAGTTCTTC. As protein: CASSVGAGGPYNEQFF.

The chain recombines TRBV4-3 with TRBJ2-3; TRBD2 aligns across 13 bases. The CDR3 runs 14 residues. CDR1 LGHNA and CDR2 YSLEER come from the germline V gene. The V segment lost 3 bases and the J segment 11 bases; nucleotides outside the gene matches: 5. This CDR3 is CASSQTSGGWKQYF. As DNA, the CDR3 is TGCGCCAGCAGCCAGACTAGCGGGGGGTGGAAGCAGTATTTT.

Concerning this clone: As the CDR3 is not closed by the conserved phenylalanine or tryptophan, this likely results from a read error. Because the CDR3's place on the DNA is in doubt, the DNA is left out and the CDR3 is given as listed by TCRdb. The J gene is TRBJ1-1, the V gene TRBV19; the table assigns TRBD1, which was not confirmed against the DNA. Counting both end residues, the CDR3 totals 13 amino acids. Germline V gene sequence: CDR1 LNHDA, CDR2 SQIVND (reference sequence). Here the CDR3 reads CASSTHGAGGRWN.

Regarding this clone: At the DNA level, this CDR3 is encoded by other sequences in the same sample as well. V is TRBV30 and J is TRBJ1-6; TRBD1 is a possible D gene (5 bases). CDR3 length: 13 amino acids. CDR1 and CDR2 from the germline V gene are GTSNPN and SVGIG (reference sequence). V was pared by 0 bases and J by 10 bases, with 10 bases between. CDR3 sequence: CAWSVGGGSPLHF. The CDR3 nucleotides read TGTGCCTGGAGTGTTGGCGGGGGATCACCCCTCCACTTT.